Below, one TCR beta chain is given with its context. Assay: immunoSEQ multiplex PCR; the TCRdb copy retains only in-frame clones and omits some. This sample has approximately 290,000 clones, with around nine tenths found just once. The sample is drawn from a study of blood T cell repertoires in COVID-19. CDR3 length: 18 amino acids. Germline assignment: CDR1 MGHRA and CDR2 YSYEKL. Trimming took 1 base from V and 0 from J, leaving 16 bases between them. V is TRBV4-1 and J is TRBJ2-1; D ambiguous. Sequences were obtained from peripheral blood. This clonotype was obtained from a man between 25 and 39 years old with acute or convalescent COVID-19. The CDR3 sequence: CASSQGLVAASSYNEQFF. The DNA for the CDR3 is TGCGCCAGCAGCCAAGGACTTGTGGCGGCGAGCTCCTACAATGAGCAGTTCTTC.